This entry lists 26 T cell receptor beta chains sequenced from one sample in a study of shared clonotypes between healthy human individuals. Assay: immunoSEQ multiplex PCR; the TCRdb copy retains only in-frame clones and omits some. The profile shows about 1.1 million clones, around three quarters of them singletons. Sequenced: memory CD4+ T cells from PBMCs. Subset here: CD45RA-negative fraction. Receptor source: a man younger than 35 in good health. Some clones in this sample may be carry-over from other donors' samples.

This chain joins TRBV7-9 and TRBJ2-7, with TRBD2 matching over 14 bases. J lost 5 bases, V lost 3 bases, and 0 bases had no gene match. Germline V lookup: CDR1 SEHNR, CDR2 FQNEAQ (reference sequence). The length of the CDR3 is 14 residues. The CDR3 protein is CASSLGLAGDEQYF. DNA of the CDR3: TGTGCCAGCAGCTTGGGACTAGCGGGAGACGAGCAGTACTTC.

The rearrangement joins TRBV2 to TRBJ2-2; TRBD2 matches 7 bases. CDR3 size: 16 residues. V trimming: 7 bases; J trimming: 4 bases; junction bases outside the gene matches: 12. Germline CDR1 is SNHLY and CDR2 is FYNNEI. The CDR3 DNA reads as TGTGCCAGCATCCCCTCAGTGGGGGGGAGCACCGGGGAGCTGTTTTTT. Translation gives CASIPSVGGSTGELFF.

V is TRBV28 and J is TRBJ2-7, with 7 positions matching TRBD1. Losses at the gene ends were 5 bases for V and 4 bases for J; bases not matched to a gene: 8. Germline V gene sequence: CDR1 MDHEN, CDR2 SYDVKM. This CDR3 has 14 amino acids. CDR3 protein: CASSPGQPQYEQYF. The CDR3 DNA sequence: TGTGCCAGCAGTCCGGGACAGCCACAGTACGAGCAGTACTTC.

V usage is TRBV2 and J usage is TRBJ1-2; the D gene is possibly TRBD1 (5 bases). Between the trimmed V and J ends, which lost 2 bases and 10 bases, there was a span of 20 bases. The germline V gene encodes CDR1 SNHLY and CDR2 FYNNEI. There are 15 residues in the CDR3. The CDR3 loop reads CASSEKGLPRDDYTF. The CDR3 region has the DNA TGTGCCAGCAGTGAAAAAGGACTCCCCAGGGATGACTACACCTTC. Full variable domain (missing parts from reference TRBV2 and TRBJ1-2): EPEVTQTPSHQVTQMGQEVILRCVPISNHLYFYWYRQILGQKVEFLVSFYNNEISEKSEIFDDQFSVERPDGSNFTLKIRSTKLEDSAMYFCASSEKGLPRDDYTFGSGTRLTVV.

This chain links TRBV27 with TRBJ2-3; D not certain. CDR3 length equals 15 residues. Germline-derived CDR1 and CDR2 are MNHEY and SMNVEV (reference sequence). With 2 bases removed from V and 0 bases from J, the gap between germline ends came to 9 bases. CDR3 protein: CASSLARRSTDTQYF. CDR3 DNA: TGTGCCAGCAGTTTAGCTAGGAGAAGCACAGATACGCAGTATTTT.

This rearrangement joins TRBV28 to TRBJ2-7; D is uncertain. CDR3 length equals 12 residues. Trimming took 6 bases from V and 6 from J, leaving 12 bases between them. Germline assignment: CDR1 MDHEN and CDR2 SYDVKM. The CDR3: CASSSDPREQYF. The CDR3 nucleotides are TGTGCCAGCAGCTCGGACCCTCGCGAGCAGTACTTC.

At least ten counts were recorded for this clone. The V call is TRBV15, the J call TRBJ1-5; unclear D gene. The CDR3 is made up of 15 amino acids. Germline V lookup: CDR1 LNHNV, CDR2 YYDKDF (reference sequence). The V and J ends lost 5 bases and 5 bases respectively, with 16 bases between them. The CDR3 region has the DNA TGTGCCACCAGCCTAGACACGGGGTGGGATCAGCCCCAGCATTTT. This gives the protein CATSLDTGWDQPQHF.

The chain carries TRBV7-8 and TRBJ2-1; 11 nucleotides match TRBD2. The J segment lost 6 bases and the V segment lost 5 bases, leaving 3 bases of the junction unmatched. Germline assignment: CDR1 SGHVS and CDR2 FQNEAQ. The CDR3 runs 14 residues. Here the CDR3 DNA reads TGTGCCAGCAGCCTTAGCGGGAGGGGCAATGAGCAGTTCTTC. Its translation is CASSLSGRGNEQFF.

This clone showed up just once. The chain recombines TRBV5-1 with TRBJ2-7; 10 bases line up with TRBD1. This CDR3 is 15 amino acids long. After removal of 4 bases from V and 1 base from J, the junction contained 5 bases not matched to a gene. The germline CDR1 and CDR2 sequences are SGHRS and YFSETQ. The CDR3 bases are TGCGCCAGCAGCCGAGGGACAGGGGATTCCTACGAGCAGTACTTC. Translation: CASSRGTGDSYEQYF.

This clone was counted a few times. The chain has TRBV5-1 and TRBJ2-2; D not resolved. V lost 5 bases and J 1 base, leaving 12 bases between the germline ends. The CDR3 has 15 residues. CDR1 is SGHRS, CDR2 YFSETQ, per germline. The CDR3 sequence: CASSVDAENTGELFF. The CDR3 bases are TGCGCCAGCAGTGTGGATGCGGAGAACACCGGGGAGCTGTTTTTT.

The V gene is TRBV9, the J gene TRBJ2-7; D ambiguous. Germline-derived CDR1 and CDR2 are SGDLS and YYNGEE. V shed 4 bases and J shed 3 bases, with 17 bases lying between them. The CDR3 consists of 15 residues. The CDR3 region has the DNA TGTGCCAGCAGCCCCCGGTGGTTTGGCAGCTACGAGCAGTACTTC. This encodes CASSPRWFGSYEQYF.

This chain links TRBV5-1 with TRBJ2-7; 12 bases match TRBD1. The junction had 4 bases not matched to a gene; V was cut back by 3 bases and J by 6 bases. The CDR3 totals 14 residues. Germline-derived CDR1 and CDR2 are SGHRS and YFSETQ. CDR3 residues: CASSSGQGAFEQYF. The CDR3 bases are TGCGCCAGCAGCTCGGGACAGGGGGCGTTCGAGCAGTACTTC. Full variable domain (rest looked up from reference TRBV5-1 and TRBJ2-7): KAGVTQTPRYLIKTRGQQVTLSCSPISGHRSVSWYQQTPGQGLQFLFEYFSETQRNKGNFPGRFSGRQFSNSRSEMNVSTLELGDSALYLCASSSGQGAFEQYFGPGTRLTVT.

The CDR3 spells CASSVRASDTQYF. The CDR3 bases are TGTGCCAGCAGCGTACGGGCGTCGGATACGCAGTATTTT. V and J are TRBV7-9 and TRBJ2-3; the D is unclear. The germline CDR1 and CDR2 sequences are SEHNR and FQNEAQ (reference sequence). V dropped 5 bases and J dropped 6 bases, with 12 bases sitting between them. CDR3 length: 13 amino acids.

The chain is built from TRBV11-2 and TRBJ1-4; D is uncertain. The germline V and J ends were trimmed by 3 bases and 8 bases, with 13 bases remaining between them. The CDR3 sequence is 14 residues long. Per the germline V gene, CDR1 is SGHAT and CDR2 is FQNNGV. Here the CDR3 reads CASSLAGLGEKLFF. DNA of the CDR3: TGTGCCAGCAGCTTGGCCGGTCTCGGAGAAAAACTGTTTTTT.

The rearrangement joins TRBV6-5 to TRBJ1-2; 11 bases line up with TRBD1. Germline V gene lookup returns CDR1 MNHEY and CDR2 SVGAGI. This CDR3 has 15 amino acids. V lost 5 bases and J lost 6; bases outside the gene matches: 8. The DNA for the CDR3 is TGTGCCAGCAGTCCCCGGGACAGGGGGTCGGATGGCTACACCTTC. Translated: CASSPRDRGSDGYTF.

The genes are TRBV6-1 and TRBJ2-7; D is perhaps TRBD2 (6 bases). Germline V gene sequence: CDR1 MNHNS, CDR2 SASEGT. Trimming cost V 7 bases and J 6 bases, with 19 bases left between them. This CDR3 contains 14 residues. The CDR3 bases are TGTGCCAGCAACCCGGGGGTTTTTGAGGGCGAGCAGTACTTC. As protein: CASNPGVFEGEQYF.

A note on this clone: This sample includes further DNA sequences coding for the same CDR3. V and J are TRBV6-1 and TRBJ2-7; D might be TRBD1 (6 bases). This CDR3 spans 14 amino acids. Trimming removed 6 bases from V and 1 base from J, with 13 bases in between. Germline CDR1 is MNHNS and CDR2 is SASEGT. The CDR3 sequence is CASRIQGTSYEQYF. In DNA, the CDR3 is TGTGCCAGCAGGATACAGGGAACGTCCTACGAGCAGTACTTC.

This rearrangement joins TRBV28 to TRBJ2-4, with unresolved D. The V end was cut by 1 base, the J end by 0 bases, with 7 bases between. The CDR3 is 15 residues long. Germline assignment: CDR1 MDHEN and CDR2 SYDVKM. The CDR3 region is CASSLFNLAKNIQYF. In DNA, the CDR3 is TGTGCCAGCAGTTTATTCAATCTAGCCAAAAACATTCAGTACTTC.

The table lists this clone with a few counts. The CDR3 is CASSFSGAPTDTQYF. The CDR3 region has the DNA TGCGCCAGCAGCTTCTCAGGGGCCCCCACAGATACGCAGTATTTT. The chain is built from TRBV5-1 and TRBJ2-3, with D perhaps TRBD1 (6 bases). Germline values: CDR1 SGHRS, CDR2 YFSETQ. V lost 2 bases, J lost 2 bases, and 12 bases lay in between. CDR3 length: 15 residues.

The table lists this clone with a count of one. The gene calls are TRBV7-3 and TRBJ2-1, with TRBD2 matching over 7 bases. The V and J ends lost 5 bases and 3 bases, in that order; junction bases with no gene match: 13. In germline, CDR1 is SGHTA, CDR2 FQGTGA. This CDR3 comprises 17 residues. The CDR3 here is CASSPRSTSQYYNEQFF. In nucleotides, the CDR3 is TGTGCCAGCAGCCCTAGATCGACTAGCCAATACTACAATGAGCAGTTCTTC.

The J gene is TRBJ2-7, the V gene TRBV7-6, with 11 positions matching TRBD1. CDR1 and CDR2 from the germline V gene are SGHVS and FNYEAQ. There are 15 residues in the CDR3. V dropped 5 bases and J dropped 4; count of bases not matched to a gene: 7. The CDR3 bases are TGTGCCAGCAGCCAGGACAGGGGGCGAATTTACGAGCAGTACTTC. Translating gives CASSQDRGRIYEQYF.

V is TRBV5-1 and J is TRBJ2-3; TRBD2 agrees at 9 bases. In germline, CDR1 is SGHRS, CDR2 YFSETQ. Losses at the gene ends were 4 bases for V and 6 bases for J; bases not matched to a gene: 9. CDR3 size: 15 residues. For the CDR3, the DNA is TGCGCCAGCAGCCTTGGGGTAGCGGGAGTGGATACGCAGTATTTT. It translates to CASSLGVAGVDTQYF.

As for this clone: This CDR3 is also generated by other DNA sequences in the sample. The gene calls are TRBV7-9 and TRBJ2-7; possibly TRBD1 for D (5 bases). CDR3 size: 14 residues. CDR1 SEHNR and CDR2 FQNEAQ come from the germline V gene (reference sequence). V was shortened by 4 bases and J by 3 bases, with 13 bases between the two germline ends. The CDR3 sequence is CASSSQGLGYEQYF. CDR3 coding DNA: TGTGCCAGCAGCTCGCAGGGTTTAGGCTACGAGCAGTACTTC.

The chain recombines TRBV7-9 with TRBJ1-3; D gene unclear. The germline V gene encodes CDR1 SEHNR and CDR2 FQNEAQ (reference sequence). V gave up 3 bases and J gave up 1 base, with 13 bases separating them. The CDR3 extends over 16 amino acids. CDR3 sequence reads: CASSLGQGISGNTIYF. CDR3 in DNA: TGTGCCAGCAGCTTGGGTCAAGGCATTTCTGGAAACACCATATATTTT. Combining the CDR3 with reference TRBV7-9 and TRBJ1-3 gives the whole variable domain DTGVSQNPRHKITKRGQNVTFRCDPISEHNRLYWYRQTLGQGPEFLTYFQNEAQLEKSRLLSDRFSAERPKGSFSTLEIQRTEQGDSAMYLCASSLGQGISGNTIYFGEGSWLTVV.

The genes are TRBV5-1 and TRBJ2-7; 7 bases map to TRBD1. CDR1 SGHRS and CDR2 YFSETQ come from the germline V gene. This CDR3 region has 14 residues. Trimming took 4 bases from V and 3 from J; bases not matched to a gene: 7. CDR3 loop: CASSHDRDGYEQYF. CDR3 DNA sequence: TGCGCCAGCAGCCATGACAGGGATGGCTACGAGCAGTACTTC.

The chain uses TRBV28 and TRBJ1-2, with D possibly matching TRBD1 (6 bases). V lost 4 bases, J lost 6 bases, and 21 bases lay in between. The CDR3 totals 16 residues. CDR1 is MDHEN, CDR2 SYDVKM, per germline. The CDR3 spells CASSYDGGRHVNGYTF. The CDR3 bases are TGTGCCAGCAGTTACGATGGGGGGCGGCATGTGAATGGCTACACCTTC.